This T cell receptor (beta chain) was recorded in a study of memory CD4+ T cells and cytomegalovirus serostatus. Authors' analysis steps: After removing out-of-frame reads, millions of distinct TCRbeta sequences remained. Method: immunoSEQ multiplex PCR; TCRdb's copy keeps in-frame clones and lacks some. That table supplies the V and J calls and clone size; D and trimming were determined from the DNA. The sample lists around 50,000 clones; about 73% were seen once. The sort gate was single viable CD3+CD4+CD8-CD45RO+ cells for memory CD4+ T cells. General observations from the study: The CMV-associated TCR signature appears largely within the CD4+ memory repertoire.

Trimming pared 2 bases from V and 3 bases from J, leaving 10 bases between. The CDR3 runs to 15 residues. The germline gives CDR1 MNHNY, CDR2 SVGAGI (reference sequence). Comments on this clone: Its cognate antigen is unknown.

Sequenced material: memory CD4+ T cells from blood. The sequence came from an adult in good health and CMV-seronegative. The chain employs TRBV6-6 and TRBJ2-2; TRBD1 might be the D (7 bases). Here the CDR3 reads CASSYGRGDTGELFF. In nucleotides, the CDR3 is TGTGCCAGCAGTTACGGCAGGGGGGACACCGGGGAGCTGTTTTTT.